Below, one TCR beta chain is given with its context. Its matching antigen is unknown. The sample originates from a study of cytomegalovirus exposure and HLA in healthy donors. Study details: HLA-typed donors contributed some 77 million unique TCRs, which were held in an early data release. Broader study findings: Within a later analysis, the majority of CMV-associated TCR beta chains appeared HLA-restricted. A few CMV-associated chains proved CMV antigen-specific in vitro. A link between a missense DCLRE1C variant and TCR beta V- and J-gene trimming emerged from a later analysis.

Both 60 Vbeta primers and 13 Jbeta primers went into the PCR. Clones were sequenced by immunoSEQ multiplex PCR, and TCRdb holds only the in-frame ones, with some missing. This sample has over 100,000 clones, with 77% found just once. CDR3 length: 14 residues. Germline V gene sequence: CDR1 SGHRS, CDR2 YFSETQ. V lost 3 bases, J lost 7 bases, and 5 bases stayed unmatched. The receptor's source is a woman aged 40 to 49 in good health and CMV-seronegative. The gene calls are TRBV5-1 and TRBJ2-1, with TRBD1 identical over 9 bases. Sequencing was carried out using PBMCs. The chain's CDR3 is CASSSGQGRNEQFF. The CDR3 region has the DNA TGCGCCAGCAGCTCCGGACAGGGGAGAAATGAGCAGTTCTTC.